This T cell receptor beta chain is from a study of a mutant IDH1 vaccine in newly diagnosed glioma. Study-wide context: Sex among treated patients split about 62% male, about 40% female; mean age was approximately 40 years. Most patients had radiochemotherapy with temozolomide before enrollment; others had one alone.

Trimming at V came to 4 bases and at J to 5 bases, leaving 6 bases not matched to a gene. CDR3 length: 15 residues. Germline lookup yields CDR1 MNHNY and CDR2 SVGAGI (reference sequence). Notes on this clone: Its target is not known.

Points from the study as a whole: Of all patients, around 94% showed vaccine-induced immune responses. No link was apparently found between pseudoprogression and changes in top peripheral T cell clonotypes.

Stated time point: baseline, week 1 (first vaccination visit). The treatment was: pre-vaccination baseline after standard-of-care therapy. Repertoires were generated with immunoSEQ multiplex PCR, while TCRdb's copy carries only in-frame clones and drops some. Of approximately 100,000 clones listed, over 85% were seen once; the top ten hold 0.5% to 0.6%. The sequenced sample was PBMCs, obtained from a glioma patient treated with radiotherapy, temozolomide or both. This TCR was sampled from a woman aged 50 to 60 with glioma. This chain joins TRBV6-6 and TRBJ1-5; 9 bases align to TRBD1. Here the CDR3 reads CASSSSGTGYQPQHF. The CDR3 DNA follows: TGTGCCAGCAGTTCCTCCGGGACAGGGTATCAGCCCCAGCATTTT.